The 27 T cell receptor beta chains below all came from one sample that was sequenced in a study of tumor-infiltrating lymphocytes in primary liver carcinoma. The template, roughly 0.45 ug total RNA, yielded TCR beta cDNA made with a constant-region primer. ARM-PCR, slightly modified, supplied the TCR beta libraries through three nested multiplex PCR rounds. PCR rounds one and two used TRBV1-TRBV30 forward primers with a C-beta reverse primer for around 11 cycles each. TCRdb ran MiXCR on the multiplex PCR reads and lists one entry per CDR3 protein. In the table there are tens of thousands of distinct CDR3 sequences, about 80% of which are singletons. From around 20-30 mg of unsorted bulk tissue, DNA and RNA were co-extracted together. Sequencing was done on a sample of liver tumor tissue from sampling region 3. Subset defined: tumor region T3, left-lateral pole. These receptors came from a man aged 40-55 years with primary liver carcinoma and hepatitis B virus infection.

As regards this clonotype: Just one base apart from a much larger clone, this may be a read error. The chain employs TRBV30 and TRBJ1-1, with D hard to call. Germline-derived CDR1 and CDR2 are GTSNPN and SVGIG (reference sequence). The CDR3 covers 13 residues. The DNA of the CDR3 is TGTACCTGGAGTGTACGGCAGAACACTGAAGCTTTCTTT. Residues: CTWSVRQNTEAFF. Full variable domain (missing parts from reference TRBV30 and TRBJ1-1): SQTIHQWPATLVQPVGSPLSLECTVEGTSNPNLYWYRQAAGRGLQLLFYSVGIGQISSEVPQNLSASRPQDRQFILSSKKLLLSDSGFYLCTWSVRQNTEAFFGQGTRLTVV.

Concerning this clonotype: Germline is not matched at one junction end, which may reflect a read error. This sequence joins TRBV6-1 and TRBJ2-2, with D perhaps TRBD1 or TRBD2 (5 bases each). The CDR3 loop spans 14 amino acids. The germline V gene has CDR1 MNHNS and CDR2 SASEGT. The CDR3, as DNA: TGTGCCAGCCCAAGGGACCCGAACACCGGGGAGCTGCCTTTT. Amino acid sequence: CASPRDPNTGELPF.

Turning to this clonotype: Germline is not matched at one junction end, which may reflect a read error. V and J are TRBV12-3 or TRBV12-4 and TRBJ2-1; D is unclear. The CDR3 sequence is 13 residues long. The CDR3 spells CTSRPQGYNEYFF. The CDR3 DNA sequence: TGTACCAGCAGACCCCAAGGGTACAATGAGTATTTCTTC.

With regard to this clonotype: The junction shows a germline mismatch at one end, possibly a read error. The chain has TRBV6-5 and TRBJ2-3; D possibly uses TRBD1 or TRBD2 (5 bases each). This CDR3 is 14 amino acids long. Germline V gene lookup returns CDR1 MNHEY and CDR2 SVGAGI. This CDR3 reads CTSSWDGRTDTEYF. CDR3 DNA sequence: TGCACCAGCAGTTGGGACGGACGCACAGATACGGAGTATTTT.

Note on this clonotype: Sequence at one end of the junction differs from germline and may be a read error. The chain recombines TRBV6-5 with TRBJ1-2; D uncertain. CDR3 length: 15 amino acids. Germline CDR1 reads MNHEY; CDR2 reads SVGAGI. CDR3 nucleotide sequence: TGTGCCGGCAGTGTAGGGAGTTCGGCTAACTTTGGCTACACCTTC. It yields the protein CAGSVGSSANFGYTF.

The J gene is TRBJ2-2, the V gene TRBV6-1; 7 bases line up with TRBD1. Losses at the gene ends were 11 bases for V and 0 bases for J; bases not matched to a gene: 15. CDR1 MNHNS and CDR2 SASEGT come from the germline V gene. This CDR3 is 17 amino acids long. CDR3 protein: CADSDRDNDPNTGELFF. Here the CDR3 DNA reads TGTGCCGACAGCGACAGGGATAACGACCCGAACACCGGGGAGCTGTTTTTT.

Remarks on this clonotype: Compared with germline, one end of the junction differs, possibly owing to a read error. This rearrangement joins TRBV11-2 to TRBJ2-7; D tentatively fits TRBD1 or TRBD2 (5 bases each). Per germline, CDR1 SGHAT and CDR2 FQNNGV. The CDR3 has 18 residues. The CDR3 loop reads CARSLIDMGTGYSYEQYF. CDR3 sequence (DNA): TGTGCCAGAAGCTTAATAGACATGGGGACGGGGTATTCCTACGAGCAGTATTTC.

Turning to this clonotype: A much bigger clone sits one base away, suggesting this may be a read error. The CDR3 does not close with the conserved phenylalanine or tryptophan, likely indicating a read error. It is unclear where the CDR3 begins or ends on the DNA, so no DNA is shown, and the CDR3 is as TCRdb lists it. CDR3 protein: CASSYVAGVGDTRYL. The chain couples TRBV6-2 or TRBV6-3 to TRBJ2-3; the table's D call of TRBD2 was not tested on the DNA. Germline loops: CDR1 MNHEY, CDR2 SVGEGT. Termini included, the CDR3 measures 15 amino acids.

This clonotype was seen at least ten times. V usage is TRBV10-2 and J usage is TRBJ2-7; D is possibly TRBD2 (6 bases). From germline, CDR1 is WSHSY and CDR2 SAAADI. The CDR3 spans 17 residues. V was shortened by 0 bases and J by 3 bases, with 18 bases between the two germline ends. The CDR3 sequence is CASSESRYGSDGYEQYF. DNA for the CDR3: TGCGCCAGCAGTGAGTCGAGGTACGGGAGTGATGGCTACGAGCAGTACTTC.

On this clonotype: A junction boundary mismatches the germline segment, possibly from a read error. CDR3 in DNA: TGTGCCAGCAGCATCGACCAGCCGGGACTGGGAAGCTACAAGCAGTACTTC. It codes for CASSIDQPGLGSYKQYF. The chain combines TRBV11-2 with TRBJ2-7, with D maybe TRBD2 (6 bases). The germline V gene has CDR1 SGHAT and CDR2 FQNNGV. The CDR3 runs 17 residues.

V usage is TRBV10-3 and J usage is TRBJ2-7; no firm D call. CDR1 ENHRY and CDR2 SYGVKD come from the germline V gene. Trimming removed 6 bases from V and 13 bases from J, with 19 bases in between. There are 12 residues in the CDR3. Here the CDR3 reads CAISRDDSAYYF. CDR3 DNA: TGTGCCATCAGCCGAGATGACTCAGCGTACTACTTC.

In this sample, this clonotype turned up many times. V gene TRBV28 combines with J gene TRBJ1-4; 8 nucleotides align to TRBD1. The CDR3 totals 14 residues. Trimming cost V 11 bases and J 5 bases; bases outside gene matches: 10. Germline V gives CDR1 MDHEN, CDR2 SYDVKM. The CDR3 sequence: CASTSRQGNEKLFF. As DNA, the CDR3 is TGTGCCTCAACCTCCCGACAGGGGAATGAAAAACTGTTTTTT.

For this clonotype: Sequence at one end of the junction differs from germline and may be a read error. The chain has TRBV11-2 and TRBJ2-2, with 8 bases identical to TRBD2. CDR3 length equals 17 residues. CDR1 SGHAT and CDR2 FQNNGV come from the germline V gene. CDR3 DNA: TGCGCTAGCACCTCTTTAACGGGGGGGAGGGCCACCGGGGAGCTGTTTTTT. This sequence encodes CASTSLTGGRATGELFF.

About this clonotype: Here the CDR3 omits its conserved ending phenylalanine or tryptophan, so a read error is the likely source. The chain combines TRBV7-9 with TRBJ1-1; no firm D call. This CDR3 has 13 residues. Trimming left V 5 bases short and J 7 bases short, with 14 bases between. CDR1 and CDR2 (germline): SEHNR, FQNEAQ (reference sequence). The CDR3 here is CASSLVGGDEAFL. The CDR3 coding sequence is TGTGCCAGCAGCCTTGTCGGCGGGGATGAAGCTTTCCTT.

A remark on this clonotype: At one end, the junction sequence differs from germline, possibly due to a read error. This rearrangement joins TRBV6-5 to TRBJ1-1; D remains unclear. CDR3 length equals 15 residues. The germline V gene encodes CDR1 MNHEY and CDR2 SVGAGI. The CDR3 loop is CASSSYKGLNTEAFF. The DNA of the CDR3 is TGTGCTAGCAGTTCGTACAAGGGTCTGAACACTGAAGCTTTCTTT.

A word on this clonotype: This likely comes from a read error, as the CDR3 has no conserved phenylalanine or tryptophan at its end. The chain uses TRBV11-2 and TRBJ1-1; 10 positions agree with TRBD1. In germline, CDR1 is SGHAT, CDR2 FQNNGV. This CDR3 region has 17 residues. The chain's CDR3 is CTSSRKGGQGFGTEAFY. Here the CDR3 DNA reads TGTACCAGCAGCCGAAAGGGGGGACAGGGGTTCGGCACTGAAGCTTTCTAT.

In regard to this clonotype: A much more abundant neighbour one base away suggests this may be a read error. The chain uses TRBV5-1 and TRBJ2-7, with D possibly matching TRBD2 (5 bases). This CDR3 region has 12 residues. Germline CDR1 and CDR2: SGHRS and YFSETQ. The chain's CDR3 is CTSSSGLYEQYF. The CDR3, as DNA: TGCACCAGCAGCTCCGGACTGTACGAGCAGTACTTC.

Regarding this clonotype: Germline and junction disagree at one end, which may indicate a read error. This rearrangement joins TRBV5-1 to TRBJ1-4, with a weak D call TRBD1 (5 bases). In germline, CDR1 is SGHRS, CDR2 YFSETQ. The CDR3 has 19 residues. Written as DNA, the CDR3 is TGCGCCAACAGCTCGGGTGTCTTAGAGCCGGGACGGGACGGTGAAAAACTGTTTTTT. Translation: CANSSGVLEPGRDGEKLFF.

Ten or more counts support this clonotype. The chain carries TRBV28 and TRBJ2-1; the D gene is possibly TRBD2 (6 bases). The CDR3 sequence is 14 residues long. Trimming left V 5 bases short and J 4 bases short, with 12 bases between. Germline lookup yields CDR1 MDHEN and CDR2 SYDVKM. The CDR3 region has the DNA TGTGCCAGCAGTGCCCCGGGACTTTACAATGAGCAGTTCTTC. This sequence encodes CASSAPGLYNEQFF. Looking up the rest from reference TRBV28 and TRBJ2-1 gives the full variable domain: DVKVTQSSRYLVKRTGEKVFLECVQDMDHENMFWYRQDPGLGLRLIYFSYDVKMKEKGDIPEGYSVSREKKERFSLILESASTNQTSMYLCASSAPGLYNEQFFGPGTRLTVL.

In its sample, this clonotype was seen many times. J is TRBJ2-1 and V is TRBV10-3, with D perhaps matching TRBD2 (5 bases). The germline V gene has CDR1 ENHRY and CDR2 SYGVKD. V was shortened by 7 bases and J by 9 bases, with 16 bases between the two germline ends. The CDR3 has 13 residues. This CDR3 reads CAITAGEVGEQFF. The CDR3 DNA reads as TGTGCCATCACGGCCGGGGAAGTCGGTGAGCAGTTCTTC.

About this clonotype itself: Its ends do not fully match the called genes, so a read error is possible. J is TRBJ2-2 and V is TRBV28; either TRBD1 or TRBD2 may fit D (5 bases each). The germline CDR1 and CDR2 sequences are MDHEN and SYDVKM. The CDR3 sequence is 15 residues long. The CDR3 nucleotides are TGTGCCAGCAGCCCCCCCTGGAGGTGCACCGGGGCGCTGTTTTTT. Protein: CASSPPWRCTGALFF. Together with reference TRBV28 and TRBJ2-2, the CDR3 gives the full variable domain: DVKVTQSSRYLVKRTGEKVFLECVQDMDHENMFWYRQDPGLGLRLIYFSYDVKMKEKGDIPEGYSVSREKKERFSLILESASTNQTSMYLCASSPPWRCTGALFFGEGSRLTVL.

This clonotype was seen ten or more times. The CDR3 spells CASRGKRSYEQYF. Here the CDR3 DNA reads TGTGCCAGCAGGGGGAAGCGATCCTACGAGCAGTACTTC. V and J are TRBV11-1 and TRBJ2-7; D not certain. With 6 bases removed from V and 1 base from J, the gap between germline ends came to 10 bases. Germline-derived CDR1 and CDR2 are SGHAT and FQDESV (reference sequence). The CDR3 contains 13 residues.

In its sample, this clonotype was seen many times. The J gene is TRBJ2-3, the V gene TRBV5-4, with 10 bases lining up with TRBD2. J gave up 1 base and V 5 bases, and 10 bases lay outside the gene matches. This CDR3 is 17 amino acids long. Germline V gene data show CDR1 as SGHNT and CDR2 as YYREEE (reference sequence). CDR3 sequence (DNA): TGTGCCAGCAGTACGGTAACTGGGACTAGCGGCACAGATACGCAGTATTTT. Translating gives CASSTVTGTSGTDTQYF.

Turning to this clonotype: At one end, the junction sequence differs from germline, possibly due to a read error. This chain connects TRBV11-3 to TRBJ2-1; 7 bases fit TRBD2. This CDR3 is 16 amino acids long. CDR1 SGHNT and CDR2 YENEEA come from the germline V gene. The CDR3 coding sequence is TGTGTCAGCAGCTTGTCAGGGACTAACGGGAGAGGTGAGCAGTTCTTC. Its translation: CVSSLSGTNGRGEQFF.

Concerning this clonotype: Likely a read error: the CDR3 ends without its conserved phenylalanine or tryptophan. V is TRBV11-2 and J is TRBJ1-3; D ambiguous. The CDR3 has 12 amino acids. The germline V gene has CDR1 SGHAT and CDR2 FQNNGV. As DNA, the CDR3 is TGTTCCAGCAGCTTAGTAGGAAACACCATATATTTG. Translated: CSSSLVGNTIYL.

V is TRBV29-1 and J is TRBJ2-7; D perhaps matches TRBD2 (5 bases). Germline assignment: CDR1 SQVTM and CDR2 ANQGSEA. V dropped 8 bases and J dropped 7 bases, with 18 bases sitting between them. The CDR3 extends over 12 amino acids. CDR3 nucleotides: TGCAGCTCGTGGCTGAATGAGGGAGAGCAGTACTTC. Amino acids: CSSWLNEGEQYF.

For this clonotype: The junction departs from germline at one end; a sequencing error may be responsible. V is TRBV13 and J is TRBJ2-1; D is unresolved. The CDR3 has 12 amino acids. CDR1 PRHDT and CDR2 FYEKMQ come from the germline V gene (reference sequence). CDR3: CASSLGVNEQFF. For the CDR3, the DNA is TGTGCCAGCAGTTTAGGTGTCAATGAGCAGTTCTTC.